This TCR beta chain was captured by sequencing in a study of blood T cell repertoires in COVID-19. On the study more broadly: Spain, Italy and the United States supplied samples that represented acute and convalescent COVID-19. T cells, B-cell-depleted T cells, or PBMCs provided the cDNA or gDNA that served as material.

Germline values: CDR1 MNHNS, CDR2 SASEGT. The CDR3 runs 18 residues. Trimming at V came to 1 base and at J to 6 bases, leaving 11 bases not matched to a gene. The authors' processing: From reference gene primer amplification, estimates of nucleated cell counts were derived. Sequencing used immunoSEQ multiplex PCR; TCRdb keeps in-frame clones, though not all of them. V, J and clone size were drawn from that table, and D and trimming were deduced from the DNA. The data show about 200,000 clones, about 88% seen once. The TCR originated in a man aged 35 to 55 with active or convalescent COVID-19. The sequenced sample was peripheral blood. The chain joins TRBV6-1 to TRBJ2-2; 10 nucleotides line up with TRBD2. CDR3 nucleotide sequence: TGTGCCAGCAGTGAAGGCCCTAGCGGGAGTTTTTTTTCCGGGGAGCTGTTTTTT. This encodes CASSEGPSGSFFSGELFF.